The entry below gives a single T cell receptor beta chain sequence along with its context. These data belong to a study of blood T cell repertoires in COVID-19. Data came from immunoSEQ multiplex PCR; TCRdb stores just in-frame clones and leaves some out. The table lists about 150,000 clones, about 85% of them singletons. The TCR sequence derives from an elderly man with COVID-19, enrolled during active disease. Source material: peripheral blood.

The CDR3: CASSYFQGQGATEAFF. CDR3 coding DNA: TGTGCCAGCAGTTACTTCCAAGGACAGGGGGCTACTGAAGCTTTCTTT. This chain uses TRBV6-5 with TRBJ1-1; 11 bases agree with TRBD1. Per the germline V gene, CDR1 is MNHEY and CDR2 is SVGAGI. The CDR3 covers 16 residues. The J segment lost 5 bases and the V segment lost 1 base, leaving 6 bases of the junction unmatched.